This note documents a single T cell receptor beta chain sequence. The antigen it binds to is not known. Base qualities are not provided; no much larger clone lies one nucleotide away. Other nucleotide sequences in the sample specify the same CDR3. Using the deep immunoSEQ assay, TCR CDR3 regions were amplified from genomic DNA by multiplex PCR. Genomic DNA extracted from each cell subset was distributed evenly over all wells of several immunoSEQ 96-well plates, and each plate served as one replicate. For sorted subsets, around 200 ng genomic DNA, equal to 25,000 to 35,000 T cell genomes, was loaded into each replicate PCR. Purified libraries were measured with a Qubit 3.0 fluorometer, size-checked on a Bioanalyzer 2100, and measured again with the KAPA Library Quantification kit. Every immunoSEQ 96-well plate was sequenced on a separate single-read 150-cycle Illumina NextSeq 550 flow cell. For the original study's pipeline: The immunoSEQ output contained only junctional sequences without quality scores, so filtering could not match that applied to full-length reads. To assign V/J genes and CDR3, sequences were annotated using PyIR, a Python wrapper for IgBLAST v1.9, with IMGT germline references. Reads were removed for weak V/J assignments (E-value above 1e-6), missing CDR3, stop codons, out-of-frame junctions, or ambiguous translated residues. V3J clonotypes were defined by identical inferred V gene, J gene, and CDR3 amino acid sequence. Percentage overlap between repertoires was calculated by dividing the number of shared unique clonotypes by the size of the smaller repertoire. Three approaches were used to assess repertoire richness: RTK rarefaction, the Chao1 estimator, and Recon v2.1 estimates of unobserved clonotypes. For all TCRbeta clonotypes obtained by the gDNA method from a few donors, generation probabilities were computed with OLGA. What TCRdb holds here is the immuneACCESS table cut down to in-frame rearrangements. Part of the clones is not present; checked against another copy, under half of the missing clones reflect an unresolved V gene, and the others are unexplained. The V and J calls and clone size were taken over from that table, and D and trimming were inferred from the DNA. The sample records some 1,900,000 clones, less than 95% of which are singletons. The ten largest clones add up to around 1.2% of the sample.

The data belong to a study of shared clonotypes between healthy human individuals (dated by TCRdb to 2020 to 2021). Turning to the overall study: A couple of women and a few men aged 18 to 49 years were included in the cohort. Leukapheresis yielded between about 0.94 and 8.9 billion PBMCs per donor. Per donor, three plates each were used for CD4 naive and CD4 memory, two for CD8 naive, and one for CD8 memory. Different laboratories and diverse techniques were used to prepare libraries and sequence TCR repertoires, to increase sequencing depth and limit assay-specific biases. To estimate repertoire size and how much clonotype sharing occurs between individuals, the study deeply sequenced the blood TCR repertoires of several healthy adults. Here is what the overall study found, with its caveats: Higher generation probabilities were observed for clonotypes shared by all four sorted-subset donors than for non-shared clonotypes. When four donors were compared, the shared fraction of clonotypes was about 5% for naive CD4, approximately 3.3% for naive CD8, 2% to 2.5% for memory CD4, and about 0.36% for memory CD8. Naive subsets generally had larger estimated clonotype richness than memory subsets did. Sampling was restricted to blood, and TCR repertoires in tissue are likely to differ from TCR repertoires in blood. The small number of donors limited the genetic and exposure-history diversity represented. Based on pairwise subsampling, the degree of clonotype sharing among donors was expected to be affected by sequencing depth. Even with the large sequencing depth, rarefaction of the sorted-subset datasets indicated that sequencing was incomplete.

CDR1 and CDR2 (MDHEN, SYDVKM) derive from the germline V gene. From the cysteine up to the phenylalanine, the CDR3 has a length of 15 residues. Of the read, only the CDR3 DNA is kept; its 45 bases are in frame from base 1. Trimmed from V: 6 bases; trimmed from J: 5 bases; junction bases lacking a gene match: 6. CD8 naive samples were obtained by positive selection for CCR7 among CD45RO-negative cells, yielding a CD45RA+CCR7+ population from which TemRA cells were excluded. Donors were healthy HIV-negative adults with no recently reported acute infections or vaccinations. Every donor was a Caucasian adult living in Nashville, Tennessee, USA. Blood was obtained by leukapheresis, after which PBMCs were separated by Ficoll-Histopaque density gradient centrifugation and cryopreserved in liquid nitrogen vapor phase. Purity and quantity of every magnetically sorted T cell population were checked by analytical flow cytometry. Genomic DNA was isolated from every sorted fraction and measured by UV absorbance on a Nanodrop 2000c.

The source is a young man in good health. The sequenced sample consisted of naive CD8+ T cells sorted from blood. Per the publication, the cell subset or site label means: CD45RA+CCR7+. Recombination joined TRBV28 with TRBJ1-4, with 10 bases aligning to TRBD1. The CDR3 protein sequence reads: CASSPRTGGNEKLFF. The sequenced DNA is TGTGCCAGCAGCCCGCGGACAGGGGGGAATGAAAAACTGTTTTTT.